The 26 T cell receptor beta chains below were found in one sample sequenced in a study of response to subunit inactivated influenza vaccine (dated by TCRdb to the late 2010s). The receptor library was made with RT-PCR. Instrument on record: Illumina HiSeq 2500. TCRdb reworked the public reads: Q25 trimming with fastp, MiXCR clone assembly, productive beta chains retained. All rows with the same CDR3 protein become a single entry with the most common DNA and genes. The sample yields approximately 680,000 distinct CDR3 sequences; around a sixth were counted once. 11% of the sample goes to the ten largest clones. This specimen was PBMCs from blood, taken 11 to 12 days after vaccination. The origin of the receptors is a man aged 50-59 years who received an inactivated influenza vaccine. Donor details come from another sample of the same person, matched by shared clones.

For the CDR3, the DNA is TGTGCCAGCAGTGAGCAGGGACAGGAAAAACTGTTTTTT. This gives the protein CASSEQGQEKLFF. This chain connects TRBV2 to TRBJ1-4; 7 nucleotides line up with TRBD1. Germline CDR1 and CDR2: SNHLY and FYNNEI. Trimming removed 3 bases from V and 8 bases from J; junction bases left unmatched: 3. CDR3 size: 13 residues.

This clonotype has just a few counts. The genes are TRBV20-1 and TRBJ2-2, with 9 positions matching TRBD2. The ends lost 5 bases at V and 6 bases at J; junction bases unmatched: 7. The CDR3 runs 14 residues. Germline V lookup: CDR1 DFQATT, CDR2 SNEGSKA (reference sequence). CDR3 amino acids: CSAGPGTSPGELFF. CDR3 coding DNA: TGCAGTGCTGGCCCCGGGACTAGCCCCGGGGAGCTGTTTTTT.

This clonotype has only a few counts. This rearrangement joins TRBV29-1 to TRBJ1-4, with a weak D call TRBD1 (5 bases). Germline V gives CDR1 SQVTM, CDR2 ANQGSEA. The CDR3 is 13 residues long. Trimming took off 7 bases at V and 5 bases at J, with 14 bases between the two ends. CDR3 DNA sequence: TGCAGCGCTATGAGGGGTCGCAATGAAAAACTGTTTTTT. Encoded protein: CSAMRGRNEKLFF.

V is TRBV7-3 and J is TRBJ2-3; no clear D gene. The length of the CDR3 is 14 residues. Germline lookup yields CDR1 SGHTA and CDR2 FQGTGA. The V end was cut by 1 base, the J end by 1 base, with 6 bases between. CDR3 protein: CASSLKVGTDTQYF. DNA of the CDR3: TGTGCCAGCAGCTTAAAGGTGGGCACAGATACGCAGTATTTT. The full variable domain, its missing parts supplied by reference TRBV7-3 and TRBJ2-3, is GAGVSQTPSNKVTEKGKYVELRCDPISGHTALYWYRQSLGQGPEFLIYFQGTGAADDSGLPNDRFFAVRPEGSVSTLKIQRTERGDSAVYLCASSLKVGTDTQYFGPGTRLTVL.

Many counts were recorded for this clonotype. V is TRBV4-2 and J is TRBJ2-7, with unresolved D. The germline gives CDR1 LGHNA, CDR2 YNFKEQ. The V gene lost 1 base and the J gene lost 0 bases, with 4 bases spanning the gap. This CDR3 is 13 amino acids long. CDR3 nucleotide sequence: TGTGCCAGCAGCCAAGTTGGCTCCTACGAGCAGTACTTC. Encoded protein: CASSQVGSYEQYF.

The genes are TRBV27 and TRBJ2-3; no firm D call. The V end was cut by 2 bases, the J end by 2 bases, with 11 bases between. The CDR3 length is 15 residues. The germline gives CDR1 MNHEY, CDR2 SMNVEV (reference sequence). CDR3 nucleotide sequence: TGTGCCAGCAGTTTAGGCAGGAAGAACACAGATACGCAGTATTTT. It codes for CASSLGRKNTDTQYF.

This clonotype was seen only a few times. The rearrangement joins TRBV24-1 to TRBJ2-7, with a tentative D call TRBD1 (6 bases). The V end was cut by 6 bases, the J end by 2 bases, with 13 bases between. The germline CDR1 and CDR2 sequences are KGHDR and SFDVKD. The CDR3 has 14 amino acids. The CDR3 sequence is CATSPGTFPYEQYF. DNA for the CDR3: TGTGCCACCAGTCCCGGGACATTTCCCTACGAGCAGTACTTC.

This clonotype showed up many times. Here the CDR3 reads CASSDLASGGLYEQYF. CDR3 DNA sequence: TGCGCCAGCAGCGACCTGGCTAGCGGGGGGTTATACGAGCAGTACTTC. The chain combines TRBV5-1 with TRBJ2-7, with 11 bases identical to TRBD2. Losses at the gene ends were 4 bases for V and 4 bases for J; bases not matched to a gene: 10. This CDR3 has 16 residues. Germline values: CDR1 SGHRS, CDR2 YFSETQ.

This clonotype was picked up a small number of times. This chain uses TRBV12-3 or TRBV12-4 with TRBJ2-7; D unresolved. V was shortened by 7 bases and J by 3 bases, with 13 bases between the two germline ends. There are 13 residues in the CDR3. The CDR3 sequence is CASTSSLHYEQYF. The CDR3 DNA reads as TGTGCCAGCACCTCTTCCCTTCACTACGAGCAGTACTTC.

This rearrangement joins TRBV19 to TRBJ1-1; possibly TRBD1 for D (6 bases). V was trimmed by 3 bases and J by 6 bases, leaving 14 bases between them. Germline V gene sequence: CDR1 LNHDA, CDR2 SQIVND (reference sequence). This CDR3 is built from 14 residues. The CDR3 nucleotides read TGTGCCAGTAGTATTCAGGGGCGCGTCGCTGAAGCTTTCTTT. This sequence encodes CASSIQGRVAEAFF. Combining the CDR3 with reference TRBV19 and TRBJ1-1 gives the whole variable domain DGGITQSPKYLFRKEGQNVTLSCEQNLNHDAMYWYRQDPGQGLRLIYYSQIVNDFQKGDIAEGYSVSREKKESFPLTVTSAQKNPTAFYLCASSIQGRVAEAFFGQGTRLTVV.

This clonotype was detected only a few times. The chain uses TRBV3-1 and TRBJ2-3; D not resolved. V lost 1 base, J lost 0 bases, and 11 bases lay in between. The germline CDR1 and CDR2 sequences are LGHDT and YNNKEL (reference sequence). The CDR3 extends over 16 amino acids. In nucleotides, the CDR3 is TGTGCCAGCAGCCAAGTACACACCTCTAGCACAGATACGCAGTATTTT. Translation gives CASSQVHTSSTDTQYF.

The chain uses TRBV4-2 and TRBJ2-3, with 8 nucleotides matching TRBD2. The CDR3 totals 17 residues. The V segment lost 1 base and the J segment 5 bases; nucleotides outside the gene matches: 11. Germline values: CDR1 LGHNA, CDR2 YNFKEQ. The CDR3 loop is CASSQGLGREVQDTQYF. CDR3 nucleotide sequence: TGTGCCAGCAGCCAAGGGTTAGGGCGGGAGGTCCAAGATACGCAGTATTTT.

This rearrangement joins TRBV11-2 to TRBJ1-1, with D perhaps matching TRBD1 (5 bases). Germline CDR1 is SGHAT and CDR2 is FQNNGV. V was pared by 6 bases and J by 2 bases, with 16 bases between. The CDR3 loop spans 15 amino acids. CDR3 region: CASREGPAPNTEAFF. The CDR3 DNA is TGTGCCAGCAGGGAGGGACCGGCGCCCAACACTGAAGCTTTCTTT.

The chain is built from TRBV29-1 and TRBJ1-4; D perhaps matches TRBD1 (5 bases). Germline CDR1 and CDR2: SQVTM and ANQGSEA. CDR3 size: 13 residues. V lost 5 bases, J lost 6 bases, and 13 bases lay in between. Here the CDR3 reads CSVLIGGDEKLFF. The CDR3 DNA follows: TGCAGCGTTTTAATCGGGGGGGATGAAAAACTGTTTTTT.

Here the CDR3 reads CSARDQVGGLYEQYF. CDR3 nucleotides: TGCAGTGCTAGAGATCAAGTGGGGGGACTCTACGAGCAGTACTTC. The chain recombines TRBV20-1 with TRBJ2-7, with D perhaps matching TRBD2 (6 bases). The V end was cut by 0 bases, the J end by 3 bases, with 15 bases between. CDR1 and CDR2 from the germline V gene are DFQATT and SNEGSKA (reference sequence). CDR3 length equals 15 residues.

In its sample, this clonotype was seen a few times. The chain recombines TRBV6-1 with TRBJ2-7; perhaps TRBD1 as D (5 bases). The CDR3 is 12 amino acids. V shed 5 bases and J shed 2 bases, with 7 bases lying between them. The germline gives CDR1 MNHNS, CDR2 SASEGT. CDR3: CASSQQAYEQYF. In DNA, the CDR3 is TGTGCCAGCAGTCAACAGGCCTACGAGCAGTACTTC.

There are a few counts of this clonotype. The rearrangement uses TRBV20-1 and TRBJ1-4; D uncertain. This CDR3 comprises 14 residues. Germline CDR1 and CDR2: DFQATT and SNEGSKA (reference sequence). V was shortened by 3 bases and J by 7 bases, with 15 bases between the two germline ends. The CDR3 loop is CSASPTRGFEKLFF. The CDR3 DNA follows: TGCAGTGCTAGTCCGACGCGGGGATTTGAAAAACTGTTTTTT.

This clonotype was picked up one time. J is TRBJ2-7 and V is TRBV4-3; no clear D gene. There are 14 residues in the CDR3. Per the germline V gene, CDR1 is LGHNA and CDR2 is YSLEER. Trimming left V 0 bases short and J 0 bases short, with 6 bases between. The CDR3 is CASSQEKDSYEQYF. CDR3 nucleotide sequence: TGCGCCAGCAGCCAAGAAAAAGACTCCTACGAGCAGTACTTC.

The chain joins TRBV7-6 to TRBJ2-4; no definite D call. Germline V gene data show CDR1 as SGHVS and CDR2 as FNYEAQ. This CDR3 is built from 16 residues. The ends were cut back, 1 base at V and 2 bases at J, with 12 bases in the middle. The CDR3 loop is CASSLGYGLTKNIQYF. The CDR3 bases are TGTGCCAGCAGCTTAGGTTACGGTTTAACCAAAAACATTCAGTACTTC.

This clonotype was counted only a few times. CDR3 nucleotides: TGTGCCAGCAGCTTTCCGCGGCAGAGCACAGATACGCAGTATTTT. Its protein is CASSFPRQSTDTQYF. This chain joins TRBV7-9 and TRBJ2-3; D unclear. This CDR3 is 15 amino acids long. V was clipped by 3 bases and J by 0 bases, with 10 bases between them. CDR1 is SEHNR and CDR2 is FQNEAQ in the germline V gene (reference sequence). The full variable domain, its missing parts supplied by reference TRBV7-9 and TRBJ2-3, is DTGVSQNPRHKITKRGQNVTFRCDPISEHNRLYWYRQTLGQGPEFLTYFQNEAQLEKSRLLSDRFSAERPKGSFSTLEIQRTEQGDSAMYLCASSFPRQSTDTQYFGPGTRLTVL.

This clonotype occurred many times. V and J are TRBV5-1 and TRBJ2-7, with D possibly being TRBD2 (5 bases). The germline V gene has CDR1 SGHRS and CDR2 YFSETQ. The V gene lost 0 bases and the J gene lost 3 bases, with 10 bases spanning the gap. The CDR3 sequence is 14 residues long. CDR3 sequence reads: CASSLGTGIYEQYF. The CDR3 DNA reads TGCGCCAGCAGCTTGGGTACGGGGATCTACGAGCAGTACTTC.

This clonotype has at least ten counts. The chain recombines TRBV5-1 with TRBJ1-1; D is possibly TRBD1 (5 bases). CDR3 length: 14 residues. Per the germline V gene, CDR1 is SGHRS and CDR2 is YFSETQ. The germline V and J ends were trimmed by 0 bases and 5 bases, with 11 bases remaining between them. CDR3: CASSLDSRGTEAFF. DNA of the CDR3: TGCGCCAGCAGCTTGGACAGCCGGGGGACTGAAGCTTTCTTT.

This clonotype appeared a few times. This chain joins TRBV20-1 and TRBJ2-7; TRBD2 matches 10 bases. Germline CDR1 reads DFQATT; CDR2 reads SNEGSKA (reference sequence). V shed 5 bases and J 3 bases; nucleotides not matched to a gene: 13. The CDR3 runs to 16 residues. In DNA form, the CDR3 reads TGCAGTGCTGGGATATTAGCGGGAGGTGGGGGCTACGAGCAGTACTTC. Translating gives CSAGILAGGGGYEQYF.

This clonotype has a handful of counts. This CDR3 is CASSLGPRVTEAFF. CDR3 sequence (DNA): TGTGCCAGCAGCTTAGGTCCCCGGGTAACTGAAGCTTTCTTT. The V gene is TRBV11-2, the J gene TRBJ1-1, with unresolved D. Germline assignment: CDR1 SGHAT and CDR2 FQNNGV. Trimming removed 1 base at V and 5 bases at J, with 11 bases between. The length of the CDR3 is 14 residues. Drawing the rest from reference TRBV11-2 and TRBJ1-1, the complete variable domain is EAGVAQSPRYKIIEKRQSVAFWCNPISGHATLYWYQQILGQGPKLLIQFQNNGVVDDSQLPKDRFSAERLKGVDSTLKIQPAKLEDSAVYLCASSLGPRVTEAFFGQGTRLTVV.

This clonotype turned up a few times. The chain has TRBV28 and TRBJ2-3; 9 positions agree with TRBD2. Germline trimming cut 8 bases from V and 3 bases from J; bases unmatched to any gene: 6. In germline, CDR1 is MDHEN, CDR2 SYDVKM. The CDR3 runs 14 residues. The CDR3 DNA reads TGTGCCAGCCCCCCTAGCGGGAATACAGATACGCAGTATTTT. Protein sequence: CASPPSGNTDTQYF.

There are a few counts of this clonotype. The rearrangement joins TRBV5-1 to TRBJ2-1; 9 bases match TRBD1. The CDR3 runs 10 residues. Trimming at V came to 6 bases and at J to 15 bases, leaving 4 bases not matched to a gene. Germline values: CDR1 SGHRS, CDR2 YFSETQ. In DNA form, the CDR3 reads TGCGCCAGCACCGACAGGGGGTCGTTCTTC. Its translation is CASTDRGSFF.